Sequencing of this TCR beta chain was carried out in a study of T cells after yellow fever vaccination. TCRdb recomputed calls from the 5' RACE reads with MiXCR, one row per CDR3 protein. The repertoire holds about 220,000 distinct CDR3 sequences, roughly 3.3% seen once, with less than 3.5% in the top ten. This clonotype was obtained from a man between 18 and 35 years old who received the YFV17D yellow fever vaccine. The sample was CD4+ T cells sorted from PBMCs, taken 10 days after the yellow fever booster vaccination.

The CDR3 DNA reads TGTGCCAGCAGTTACTCGCACCCACGGAGGCAAGAGACCCAGTACTTC. Protein sequence: CASSYSHPRRQETQYF. This rearrangement joins TRBV6-6 to TRBJ2-5; weak D call: TRBD2 (5 bases). The germline CDR1 and CDR2 sequences are MNHNY and SVGAGI (reference sequence). Trimming pared 0 bases from V and 2 bases from J, leaving 13 bases between. The CDR3 contains 16 residues.